These 30 T cell receptor beta chains were all obtained from the same sample, sequenced in a study of blood T cell repertoires in COVID-19. The table came from immunoSEQ multiplex PCR; TCRdb's copy has only in-frame clones and leaves some out. The data hold about 250,000 clones, with approximately 90% observed a single time. Sequences were obtained from PBMCs or T cells enriched from blood (not recorded which). These TCRs come from a man aged 35 to 55 who had recovered from COVID-19.

The chain's CDR3 is CASSLLPRAGGVDTQYF. CDR3 in DNA: TGCGCCAGCAGCCTTCTCCCCAGGGCGGGGGGTGTAGATACGCAGTATTTT. This chain uses TRBV4-3 with TRBJ2-3, with TRBD2 identical over 8 bases. CDR3 length equals 17 residues. CDR1 and CDR2 from the germline V gene are LGHNA and YSLEER. V lost 4 bases to trimming and J lost 5 bases; unmatched junction nucleotides: 14.

The chain employs TRBV7-2 and TRBJ1-5; D not certain. V lost 2 bases to trimming and J lost 3 bases, with 8 bases between them. Germline CDR1 and CDR2: SGHTA and FQGNSA. The CDR3 totals 14 residues. Here the CDR3 reads CASSLIQNNQPQHF. Here the CDR3 DNA reads TGTGCCAGCAGCTTAATACAAAACAATCAGCCCCAGCATTTT.

This clone was counted between two and nine times. This chain connects TRBV2 to TRBJ2-7; 9 nucleotides agree with TRBD1. This CDR3 contains 14 residues. The germline V gene encodes CDR1 SNHLY and CDR2 FYNNEI. V gave up 5 bases and J gave up 4 bases; unmatched junction bases: 6. The CDR3 DNA follows: TGTGCCAGCAGTTGGGACAGGGAATCGTACGAGCAGTACTTC. Amino acids: CASSWDRESYEQYF. Supplemented by reference TRBV2 and TRBJ2-7, the full variable domain reads EPEVTQTPSHQVTQMGQEVILRCVPISNHLYFYWYRQILGQKVEFLVSFYNNEISEKSEIFDDQFSVERPDGSNFTLKIRSTKLEDSAMYFCASSWDRESYEQYFGPGTRLTVT.

Comments on this clone: A much larger clone is a single base away; this may be a read error. The chain carries TRBV4-1 and TRBJ1-1; 7 bases align to TRBD1. This CDR3 spans 14 amino acids. Trimming cost V 4 bases and J 1 base; bases outside gene matches: 3. The germline gives CDR1 MGHRA, CDR2 YSYEKL. CDR3 sequence: CASSLGTENTEAFF. CDR3 DNA: TGCGCCAGCAGCCTCGGGACAGAGAACACTGAAGCTTTCTTT.

This clone came up a few times. This rearrangement joins TRBV2 to TRBJ2-3; D is possibly TRBD1 (5 bases). Per germline, CDR1 SNHLY and CDR2 FYNNEI. CDR3 length: 13 residues. V was clipped by 5 bases and J by 6 bases, with 12 bases between them. The CDR3 DNA reads TGTGCCAGCAGTCCAAATGGGGCCGATACGCAGTATTTT. It encodes CASSPNGADTQYF.

The chain carries TRBV6-1 and TRBJ1-2; D uncertain. Trimming cost V 2 bases and J 8 bases, with 9 bases left between them. The CDR3 runs 12 residues. CDR1 is MNHNS and CDR2 is SASEGT in the germline V gene. The CDR3 spells CASSERPAGYTF. CDR3 DNA: TGTGCCAGCAGTGAACGCCCCGCGGGCTACACCTTC.

On this clone: This specimen includes other DNA sequences encoding the same CDR3. The CDR3 bases are TGTGCCAGTAGTATTGAGGGGACAGGATCCTACGAGCAGTACTTC. Its translation: CASSIEGTGSYEQYF. This chain joins TRBV19 and TRBJ2-7, with 8 bases that match TRBD1. The ends lost 3 bases at V and 1 base at J; junction bases unmatched: 5. This CDR3 comprises 15 residues. Germline assignment: CDR1 LNHDA and CDR2 SQIVND (reference sequence). Using reference TRBV19 and TRBJ2-7 for the parts outside the CDR3, the full variable domain is DGGITQSPKYLFRKEGQNVTLSCEQNLNHDAMYWYRQDPGQGLRLIYYSQIVNDFQKGDIAEGYSVSREKKESFPLTVTSAQKNPTAFYLCASSIEGTGSYEQYFGPGTRLTVT.

The rearrangement joins TRBV5-5 to TRBJ2-3; TRBD2 agrees at 10 bases. J gave up 5 bases and V 3 bases, and 18 bases lay outside the gene matches. CDR3 length: 19 residues. The germline V gene encodes CDR1 SGHKS and CDR2 YYEKEE (reference sequence). The CDR3 DNA follows: TGTGCCAGCAGCTCGAGGGTAGCGGGGGGCCTCCTAGCAGGAGATACGCAGTATTTT. This translates into CASSSRVAGGLLAGDTQYF.

The chain joins TRBV12-3 or TRBV12-4 to TRBJ1-1; tentatively, D is TRBD1 (5 bases). Between the trimmed V and J ends, which lost 3 bases and 6 bases, there was a span of 11 bases. This CDR3 contains 13 residues. CDR3 in amino acids: CASSLGGVSEAFF. In nucleotides, the CDR3 is TGTGCCAGCAGTTTGGGGGGGGTGTCTGAAGCTTTCTTT.

J is TRBJ2-1 and V is TRBV6-4; D is uncertain. The CDR3 spans 14 residues. V shed 0 bases and J shed 5 bases, with 8 bases lying between them. Germline V gene lookup returns CDR1 MRHNA and CDR2 SNTAGT. CDR3 amino acids: CASSDSALDNEQFF. CDR3 bases: TGTGCCAGCAGTGACTCGGCGCTAGACAATGAGCAGTTCTTC.

The chain combines TRBV30 with TRBJ1-6, with D possibly TRBD1 on 5 matching bases. V was pared by 0 bases and J by 7 bases, with 13 bases between. This CDR3 comprises 15 residues. The germline gives CDR1 GTSNPN, CDR2 SVGIG (reference sequence). The CDR3 nucleotides are TGTGCCTGGAGTGTACGTCAGGGAAGGAATTCACCCCTCCACTTT. Protein sequence: CAWSVRQGRNSPLHF.

CDR3 loop: CAISPLAAVSYNEQFF. The CDR3 DNA sequence: TGTGCCATCAGTCCACTAGCGGCCGTCTCCTACAATGAGCAGTTCTTC. V and J are TRBV10-3 and TRBJ2-1; 8 bases align to TRBD2. V lost 5 bases and J lost 0; bases outside the gene matches: 6. CDR1 ENHRY and CDR2 SYGVKD come from the germline V gene. The CDR3 loop spans 16 amino acids.

This clone has only one observation. The rearrangement uses TRBV12-3 or TRBV12-4 and TRBJ2-7; TRBD1 is a possible D gene (5 bases). Deletions cut 6 bases from V and 5 bases from J, with 14 bases between. CDR3 length: 13 amino acids. Here the CDR3 DNA reads TGTGCCAGCAGACAAGCAGGGTACAACGAGCAGTACTTC. This gives the protein CASRQAGYNEQYF.

The chain is built from TRBV19 and TRBJ2-5, with 10 bases aligning to TRBD1. Trimming removed 10 bases from V and 4 bases from J; junction bases left unmatched: 6. The CDR3 loop spans 13 amino acids. CDR1 is LNHDA, CDR2 SQIVND, per germline (reference sequence). The CDR3 loop is CATRQGARETQYF. The DNA for the CDR3 is TGTGCCACCCGACAGGGGGCGAGAGAGACCCAGTACTTC.

This clone was counted a single time. V is TRBV18 and J is TRBJ2-5, with a tentative D call TRBD1 (5 bases). The CDR3 covers 13 residues. With 6 bases removed from V and 1 base from J, the gap between germline ends came to 9 bases. CDR1 is KGHSH and CDR2 is LQKENI in the germline V gene. The DNA for the CDR3 is TGTGCCAGCTCCCAAGGGGCCCAAGAGACCCAGTACTTC. Its translation: CASSQGAQETQYF.

A note on this clone: Other DNA variants within this sample encode the same CDR3. The chain carries TRBV15 and TRBJ1-2, with TRBD1 matching 9 bases. Germline V gives CDR1 LNHNV, CDR2 YYDKDF (reference sequence). This CDR3 has 14 amino acids. After removal of 5 bases from V and 5 bases from J, the junction contained 6 bases not matched to a gene. The CDR3 nucleotides read TGTGCCACCAGCCGGGACAGGGTTAGTTATGGCTACACCTTC. It encodes CATSRDRVSYGYTF.

The chain recombines TRBV7-2 with TRBJ1-1, with 9 bases aligning to TRBD1. Germline-derived CDR1 and CDR2 are SGHTA and FQGNSA. With V trimmed by 4 bases and J by 2 bases, 2 bases remained unmatched. The CDR3 runs to 14 residues. DNA for the CDR3: TGTGCCAGCAGCTCCACAGGGGGCAACACTGAAGCTTTCTTT. Its translation: CASSSTGGNTEAFF.

This clone was seen only a few times. This chain connects TRBV7-9 to TRBJ1-2, with TRBD1 as a possible D gene (5 bases). The CDR3 contains 14 residues. Germline CDR1 reads SEHNR; CDR2 reads FQNEAQ (reference sequence). The ends were cut back, 5 bases at V and 4 bases at J, with 14 bases in the middle. CDR3 nucleotides: TGTGCCAGCAGCCAGGGATTGACTGCCTATGGCTACACCTTC. Protein product: CASSQGLTAYGYTF. Looking up the rest from reference TRBV7-9 and TRBJ1-2 gives the full variable domain: DTGVSQNPRHKITKRGQNVTFRCDPISEHNRLYWYRQTLGQGPEFLTYFQNEAQLEKSRLLSDRFSAERPKGSFSTLEIQRTEQGDSAMYLCASSQGLTAYGYTFGSGTRLTVV.

This chain uses TRBV6-2 or TRBV6-3 with TRBJ2-3, with D possibly matching TRBD2 (5 bases). There are 17 residues in the CDR3. Trimming cost V 0 bases and J 0 bases, with 13 bases left between them. Germline V gene sequence: CDR1 MNHEY, CDR2 SVGEGT. The CDR3 nucleotides are TGTGCCAGCAGTTACTCAGAGAGGGCCTCTAGCACAGATACGCAGTATTTT. This encodes CASSYSERASSTDTQYF.

The chain joins TRBV30 to TRBJ2-5; tentatively, D is TRBD2 (6 bases). V was trimmed by 5 bases and J by 5 bases, leaving 12 bases between them. The CDR3 contains 12 residues. Germline lookup yields CDR1 GTSNPN and CDR2 SVGIG (reference sequence). CDR3 amino acids: CAWGVGGETQYF. CDR3 in DNA: TGTGCCTGGGGCGTTGGAGGGGAGACCCAGTACTTC.

The genes are TRBV3-1 (or the pseudogene TRBV3-2) and TRBJ1-1, with 7 bases aligning to TRBD1. The CDR3 sequence is 16 residues long. CDR1 LGHDT and CDR2 YNNKEL come from the germline V gene (reference sequence). The junction had 9 bases not matched to a gene; V was cut back by 4 bases and J by 1 base. CDR3 in DNA: TGTGCCAGCAGCCTGAGCCCCGGGGACAGGAACACTGAAGCTTTCTTT. It specifies CASSLSPGDRNTEAFF.

The chain employs TRBV2 and TRBJ2-1, with TRBD2 identical over 12 bases. Trimming removed 5 bases from V and 8 bases from J; junction bases left unmatched: 10. The CDR3 length is 16 residues. CDR1 is SNHLY, CDR2 FYNNEI, per germline. CDR3 amino acids: CASSSRLAGEGDEQFF. CDR3 nucleotide sequence: TGTGCCAGCAGTTCTAGACTAGCGGGAGAGGGGGATGAGCAGTTCTTC.

Worth noting for this clone: A junction boundary mismatches the germline segment, possibly from a read error. This chain uses TRBV7-9 with TRBJ1-2, with D possibly matching TRBD1 (6 bases). The CDR3 consists of 12 residues. CDR1 SEHNR and CDR2 FQNEAQ come from the germline V gene (reference sequence). CDR3 DNA sequence: TGTGCCAGAAGCTACACAGGGATCGACTACACCTTC. It encodes CARSYTGIDYTF.

This clone was detected only once. The V call is TRBV7-3, the J call TRBJ1-6, with TRBD1 matching over 7 bases. There are 14 residues in the CDR3. V lost 4 bases and J lost 9; bases outside the gene matches: 6. Germline CDR1 is SGHTA and CDR2 is FQGTGA. The CDR3, as DNA: TGTGCCAGCAGCTCCACAGGGGCTGGTTCACCCCTCCACTTT. Its protein is CASSSTGAGSPLHF.

With regard to this clone: The sample contains more than one DNA sequence encoding this CDR3. The chain uses TRBV18 and TRBJ1-2; a weak D match, TRBD1 (6 bases). The CDR3 has 13 amino acids. The germline CDR1 and CDR2 sequences are KGHSH and LQKENI. Trimming took 3 bases from V and 3 from J, leaving 8 bases between them. In nucleotides, the CDR3 is TGTGCCAGCTCACCGGCAGGGGACTATGGCTACACCTTC. This encodes CASSPAGDYGYTF.

The V call is TRBV4-2, the J call TRBJ2-1, with D perhaps matching TRBD2 (5 bases). CDR3 length equals 14 residues. Germline V gives CDR1 LGHNA, CDR2 YNFKEQ. Between the trimmed V and J ends, which lost 4 bases and 6 bases, there was a span of 13 bases. The CDR3 region has the DNA TGTGCCAGCAGCCGTCATAGCGCCCTCAATGAGCAGTTCTTC. Amino acid sequence: CASSRHSALNEQFF.

The CDR3 bases are TGTGCCAGCAGTTACGGGACAGGGGGCGTGAGGACTGAAGCTTTCTTT. Translation: CASSYGTGGVRTEAFF. This chain connects TRBV6-5 to TRBJ1-1, with 12 bases fitting TRBD1. Germline assignment: CDR1 MNHEY and CDR2 SVGAGI. The V segment lost 2 bases and the J segment 5 bases; nucleotides outside the gene matches: 6. CDR3 size: 16 residues.

The CDR3 here is CASSWIAGGSSSYEQYF. The CDR3 nucleotides are TGTGCCAGCAGTTGGATAGCGGGAGGGTCCAGCTCCTACGAGCAGTACTTC. The rearrangement uses TRBV6-2 or TRBV6-3 and TRBJ2-7; 11 nucleotides match TRBD2. Germline V lookup: CDR1 MNHEY, CDR2 SVGEGT. J lost 0 bases, V lost 4 bases, and 8 bases had no gene match. CDR3 size: 17 residues.

This chain uses TRBV28 with TRBJ1-5; D unresolved. V lost 1 base, J lost 4 bases, and 5 bases lay in between. Germline CDR1 is MDHEN and CDR2 is SYDVKM. The CDR3 extends over 13 amino acids. The DNA for the CDR3 is TGTGCCAGCAGTTTATCCAGAAATCAGCCCCAGCATTTT. The encoded protein is CASSLSRNQPQHF.

The chain employs TRBV4-2 and TRBJ1-1; unclear D gene. The CDR3 runs to 13 residues. Germline loops: CDR1 LGHNA, CDR2 YNFKEQ. V lost 0 bases to trimming and J lost 1 base, with 3 bases between them. The CDR3 spells CASSQEANTEAFF. CDR3 coding DNA: TGTGCCAGCAGCCAAGAAGCGAACACTGAAGCTTTCTTT.